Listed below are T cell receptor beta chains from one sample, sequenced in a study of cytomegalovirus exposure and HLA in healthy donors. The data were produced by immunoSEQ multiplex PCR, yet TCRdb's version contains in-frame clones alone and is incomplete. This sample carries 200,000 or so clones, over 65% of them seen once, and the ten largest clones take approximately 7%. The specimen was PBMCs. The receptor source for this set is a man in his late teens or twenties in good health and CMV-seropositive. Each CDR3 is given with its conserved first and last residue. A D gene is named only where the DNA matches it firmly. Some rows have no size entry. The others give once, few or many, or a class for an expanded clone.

TGTGCCAGCAGCCCTCCTCGGACAGTCAACACTGAAGCTTTCTTT	CASSPPRTVNTEAFF	TRBV14	few	TRBJ1-1	-
TGTGCCAGCAGCAATGGCACGACACTCTATGGCTACACCTTC	CASSNGTTLYGYTF	TRBV5-4	few	TRBJ1-2	-
TGTGCCACCAGCAGAACGGCTAGCGGGAGCTACAATGAGCAGTTCTTC	CATSRTASGSYNEQFF	TRBV15	-	TRBJ2-1	TRBD2
TGCGCCAGCAGCCAAGATCCCCCTCCGGTTTCCTACGAGCAGTACTTC	CASSQDPPPVSYEQYF	TRBV4-1	-	TRBJ2-7	-
TGTGCCAGCAGTGACCCTGAGGAGCAGTACTTC	CASSDPEEQYF	TRBV25-1	-	TRBJ2-5	-
TGTGCCACGTCCGGAGGGCCGGGAAACACCATATATTTT	CATSGGPGNTIYF	TRBV9	once	TRBJ1-3	-
TGTGCCTTATGGGAGGGAGACGAGCAGTACTTC	CALWEGDEQYF	TRBV6-4	-	TRBJ2-7	TRBD2
TGTGCCAGCAGCATCGGGACAGGGTATAACTATGGCTACACCTTC	CASSIGTGYNYGYTF	TRBV5-4	-	TRBJ1-2	TRBD1
TGTGCCAGCAGTTGGAGGGGTTCCTACAATGAGCAGTTCTTC	CASSWRGSYNEQFF	TRBV6-5	-	TRBJ2-1	-
TGTGCCAGCAGCCAACCAAGGACTAGCGGGAGACAAACCGGGGAGCTGTTTTTT	CASSQPRTSGRQTGELFF	TRBV9	-	TRBJ2-2	TRBD2
TGTGCCAGCAGCTTCGGCGACAGCTTCGAGCAGTACTTC	CASSFGDSFEQYF	TRBV5-6	-	TRBJ2-7	-
TGTGCCAGCAGCGTAGTGGAGGACAGGGGAGCTTTCTTT	CASSVVEDRGAFF	TRBV9	few	TRBJ1-1	TRBD1
TGTGCCAGCAGGCCGGGACAGGGATACTATGGCTACACCTTC	CASRPGQGYYGYTF	TRBV27	-	TRBJ1-2	TRBD1
TGTGCCAGCATACAGCGGGAGGCCGGGGAGACCCAGTACTTC	CASIQREAGETQYF	TRBV28	-	TRBJ2-5	TRBD2
TGCAGCGTTGGGGGGGGGCTGGGTGGAAACACCATATATTTT	CSVGGGLGGNTIYF	TRBV29-1	-	TRBJ1-3	-
TGTGCCAGCAGCCAAGCCGGAGGAACAGATACGCAGTATTTT	CASSQAGGTDTQYF	TRBV11-2	-	TRBJ2-3	-
TGTGCCAGCAGTTTAAGGACTCCAGTCGCCCCGCTTTGGGATGAGCAGTTCTTC	CASSLRTPVAPLWDEQFF	TRBV27	-	TRBJ2-1	-
TGTGCCCTTAGGGCTAGCGGGAACACAGATACGCAGTATTTT	CALRASGNTDTQYF	TRBV30	-	TRBJ2-3	TRBD2
TGTGCCACCAGCAGAGATAACGGGGGCCAAGAGACCCAGTACTTC	CATSRDNGGQETQYF	TRBV15	-	TRBJ2-5	-
TGTGCCAGCAGTCCGCTAGCTTTGGGCACAGATACGCAGTATTTT	CASSPLALGTDTQYF	TRBV28	-	TRBJ2-3	-
TGTGCCAGCAGCTTGACAGGGCTTAATGAAAAACTGTTTTTT	CASSLTGLNEKLFF	TRBV6-1	once	TRBJ1-4	TRBD1
TGCAGCGTTGTGGCGGGAGATGGGACAGATACGCAGTATTTT	CSVVAGDGTDTQYF	TRBV29-1	-	TRBJ2-3	TRBD2
TGCGCCAGCAGCTTGGGACAGATGAACACTGAAGCTTTCTTT	CASSLGQMNTEAFF	TRBV5-1	-	TRBJ1-1	-
TGTGCCAGCAGCCCGAAGACTAGCAATGAGCAGTTCTTC	CASSPKTSNEQFF	TRBV5-4	-	TRBJ2-1	-
TGCGCCAGCAGCCGACAGGGGGCTGGGTACAATGAGCAGTTCTTC	CASSRQGAGYNEQFF	TRBV4-3	-	TRBJ2-1	TRBD1
TGCGCCAGCGCTAGATTCAGCGAGAGCTCCTACAATGAGCAGTTCTTC	CASARFSESSYNEQFF	TRBV5-1	-	TRBJ2-1	-
TGTGCCAGCAGTCAACAGGGGTACACCGGGGAGCTGTTTTTT	CASSQQGYTGELFF	TRBV28	-	TRBJ2-2	TRBD1
TGTGCCAGCAGTCTCCCCGAGGCGCGGGGGCACTACGAGCAGTACTTC	CASSLPEARGHYEQYF	TRBV6-6	-	TRBJ2-7	-
TGTGCCAGCACCTTGAACACTGAAGCTTTCTTT	CASTLNTEAFF	TRBV6-1	-	TRBJ1-1	-
TGTGCCAGCAGTAACCGACAGCTCAATGAGCAGTTCTTC	CASSNRQLNEQFF	TRBV7-9	few	TRBJ2-1	-
TGCGCCAGCAGCTTGGAAGGCAGGGGTAGCACAGATACGCAGTATTTT	CASSLEGRGSTDTQYF	TRBV5-1	-	TRBJ2-3	-
TGTGCCAGCTGCCCAGGGCAAGAGACCCAGTACTTC	CASCPGQETQYF	TRBV2	-	TRBJ2-5	-
TGCGCCAGCAGCTTACCGACAGGGGTACGGGATGAGCAGTTCTTC	CASSLPTGVRDEQFF	TRBV5-1	-	TRBJ2-1	TRBD1
TGTGCCATCCGCGGGAACCCCCCGGGTGAGCAGTACTTC	CAIRGNPPGEQYF	TRBV27	-	TRBJ2-7	-
TGTGCCAGCCACAGGGGGGTCCTAGCGGTGAACACTGAAGCTTTCTTT	CASHRGVLAVNTEAFF	TRBV28	-	TRBJ1-1	TRBD1
TGTGCCACCAGCAGACCCTCGGGGGGAGGGCCCACCGGGGAGCTGTTTTTT	CATSRPSGGGPTGELFF	TRBV15	-	TRBJ2-2	TRBD2
TGTGCCTGGAGGACTAGCCTTATCTACGAGCAGTACTTC	CAWRTSLIYEQYF	TRBV30	-	TRBJ2-7	TRBD2
TGTGCCTGGAGTGGGGCCGATGGAAACACCATATATTTT	CAWSGADGNTIYF	TRBV30	once	TRBJ1-3	-
TGTGCCAGCTCACCCTCGGGACTAGCTGGCTACGAGCAGTACTTC	CASSPSGLAGYEQYF	TRBV18	-	TRBJ2-7	TRBD2
TGTGCCAGCAGCGGCGGGGCGCACGGAAACACCATATATTTT	CASSGGAHGNTIYF	TRBV7-2	-	TRBJ1-3	-
TGTGCCTGGAGTGTCCCGGGAGCCGTCTACGAGCAGTACTTC	CAWSVPGAVYEQYF	TRBV30	-	TRBJ2-7	-
TGTGCCAGCAGCGAGAGCTCCTACAATGAGCAGTTCTTC	CASSESSYNEQFF	TRBV5-4	-	TRBJ2-1	-
TGCAGCGTTGTTAGCGGGCCATCCTACGAGCAGTACTTC	CSVVSGPSYEQYF	TRBV29-1	-	TRBJ2-7	TRBD2
TGTGCCAGCAGCGTGGGTTCCGGGACAGGGGGCAAGACCCAGTACTTC	CASSVGSGTGGKTQYF	TRBV9	-	TRBJ2-5	TRBD1
TGTGCAGCGGGGGGTAAAAGGGGGTTTGACGAGCAGTACTTC	CAAGGKRGFDEQYF	TRBV6-1	-	TRBJ2-7	TRBD2
TGTGCCAGCAGCTTAGATACAGGATCGACCTCTGAAGCTTTCTTT	CASSLDTGSTSEAFF	TRBV7-2	-	TRBJ1-1	-
TGCGCCAGCAGCTTGTTCATCGGGGGGACCGGGGAGCTGTTTTTT	CASSLFIGGTGELFF	TRBV5-1	-	TRBJ2-2	TRBD2
TGCGCCAGCAGCTTGGGGCCTAGCGGGGTATACAATGAGCAGTTCTTC	CASSLGPSGVYNEQFF	TRBV5-1	-	TRBJ2-1	TRBD2
TGTGCCAGCACGCGGGAGGGTATCACCGGGGAGCTGTTTTTT	CASTREGITGELFF	TRBV7-3	few	TRBJ2-2	TRBD2
TGTGCCAGCAGTCCCGGACAGGGGGGGTCCTACGAGCAGTACTTC	CASSPGQGGSYEQYF	TRBV7-6	-	TRBJ2-7	TRBD1
TGCGCCAGCAGCCTCAAGACTAGCGGCATTAGCCTCTCCTACGAGCAGTACTTC	CASSLKTSGISLSYEQYF	TRBV5-1	-	TRBJ2-7	TRBD2
TGTGCCAGCAGTTACCTCAGGGGGCTTGGCACTGAAGCTTTCTTT	CASSYLRGLGTEAFF	TRBV6-5	-	TRBJ1-1	TRBD1
TGCGCCAGCAGCCAAAGCGACTACTCCTACAATGAGCAGTTCTTC	CASSQSDYSYNEQFF	TRBV4-3	once	TRBJ2-1	-
TGTGCCAGCAGTGAAGCTCAGGGAACCGGGGAGCTGTTTTTT	CASSEAQGTGELFF	TRBV2	-	TRBJ2-2	-
TGCGCCAGCAGGATCGGAGACTACAATGAGCAGTTCTTC	CASRIGDYNEQFF	TRBV5-1	-	TRBJ2-1	-
TGTGCCACCAGCCCGGGGGGCCTTATGGGTGAGCAGTACTTC	CATSPGGLMGEQYF	TRBV15	-	TRBJ2-7	-
TGTGCCAGCAGCTCTAGCGGGAGATTATCCGGGGAGCTGTTTTTT	CASSSSGRLSGELFF	TRBV5-6	-	TRBJ2-2	TRBD2